The entry below gives a single T cell receptor (beta chain) sequence along with its context. Its antigen is unidentified. The CDR3 sequence is 13 residues long. Germline lookup yields CDR1 PRHDT and CDR2 FYEKMQ (reference sequence). V was cut by 4 bases and J by 3 bases, with 10 bases left in between. These data belong to a study of T-cell memory formation after mild COVID-19. Study-wide context: For the most part, TCR clusters were specific to one donor.

Study-wide results and limits: Pre-infection memory already had some responding clones, implying cross-reactive memory joined. Second-wave clones peaking on day 37 lacked confirmed SARS-CoV-2 specificity.

cDNA libraries for TCR alpha and TCR beta, carrying sample barcodes and UMIs, came from 5'RACE with constant-segment primers. TCRdb re-analysed the 5' RACE reads in MiXCR, keeping a single row per CDR3 protein. The data contain 75,000 to 95,000 distinct CDR3 sequences, around 15% of them seen just once; the ten biggest clones take up about two fifths. Specimen: PBMCs or a T cell subset sorted from them (not recorded which). The gene calls are TRBV13 and TRBJ2-7; D is unresolved. The sequence was collected from a man younger than 35 who had mild COVID-19 (a few samples of this study predate the infection). Cell type and time point are not known. CDR3 nucleotide sequence: TGTGCCAGCAGCTCCGGTCTCAACTACGAGCAGTACTTC. Translated, it gives CASSSGLNYEQYF.